The rows below give T cell receptor beta chains drawn from one sample of a study of blood T cell repertoires in COVID-19. Here immunoSEQ multiplex PCR was the method, and the copy in TCRdb shows in-frame clones only, minus some. This sample has some 200,000 clones, with around four fifths found just once. Sequencing used peripheral blood. The source is a man aged 60 to 75 with COVID-19, enrolled during active disease. The CDR3 runs from the conserved cysteine through the conserved F or W.

V	J	CDR3
TRBV12-3/TRBV12-4	TRBJ1-1	CASSLFSDTEAFF
TRBV4-1	TRBJ2-7	CASSQGDRASEQYF
TRBV5-6	TRBJ1-2	CASSLQGPFAYGYTF
TRBV28	TRBJ2-2	CASSKTGGTGELFF
TRBV6-2/TRBV6-3	TRBJ2-7	CASSYGSSGSYEQYF
TRBV7-9	TRBJ2-7	CASSSSGSSQYF
TRBV4-1	TRBJ2-7	CASSTGVAGGSYEQYF
TRBV5-4	TRBJ1-6	CASSLVRASSGTEYNSPLHF
TRBV7-2	TRBJ1-1	CASSLAGTKAFF
TRBV11-3	TRBJ1-1	CASSQGQGAGTEAFF
TRBV5-1	TRBJ1-1	CASSLDRVGTEAFF
TRBV29-1	TRBJ1-1	CSVGLGGPNTEAFF
TRBV7-9	TRBJ1-2	CASSLREGGYTF
TRBV5-4	TRBJ1-1	CASSLRGLDTEAFF
TRBV19	TRBJ2-1	CASSPGRGLYNEQFF
TRBV5-1	TRBJ1-2	CASSLAGGDRVTSYTF